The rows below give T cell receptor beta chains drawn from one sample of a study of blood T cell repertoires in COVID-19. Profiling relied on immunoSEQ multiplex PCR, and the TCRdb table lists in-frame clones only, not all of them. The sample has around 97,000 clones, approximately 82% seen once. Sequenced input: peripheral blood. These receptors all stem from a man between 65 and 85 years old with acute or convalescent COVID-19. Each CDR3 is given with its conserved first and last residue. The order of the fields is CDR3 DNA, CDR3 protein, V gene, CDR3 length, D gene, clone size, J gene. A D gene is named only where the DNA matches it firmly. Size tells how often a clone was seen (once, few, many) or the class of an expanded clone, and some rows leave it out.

cdr3_nt: TGTGCCAGCAGTCCCGGAGGACAGGGGGGCTATGGCTACACCTTC; cdr3_aa: CASSPGGQGGYGYTF; v_call: TRBV6-2/TRBV6-3; cdr3_length: 15; d_call: TRBD1; clone_size: once; j_call: TRBJ1-2
cdr3_nt: TGTGCCAGCAGCCAAGGCAGGGGACAAGCTTTCTTT; cdr3_aa: CASSQGRGQAFF; v_call: TRBV16; cdr3_length: 12; d_call: -; clone_size: -; j_call: TRBJ1-1
cdr3_nt: TGTGCCAGCAGCCAAGGGGGGGTTGGGAAAGAGACCCAGTACTTC; cdr3_aa: CASSQGGVGKETQYF; v_call: TRBV3-1/TRBV3-2; cdr3_length: 15; d_call: -; clone_size: -; j_call: TRBJ2-5
cdr3_nt: TGTGCCACCAGCAGAGTGAGGGATAGGCAGCCCCAGCATTTT; cdr3_aa: CATSRVRDRQPQHF; v_call: TRBV15; cdr3_length: 14; d_call: -; clone_size: -; j_call: TRBJ1-5
cdr3_nt: TGTGCCACCGGTCGAGCGGGAGGAATGGAGCAGTACTTC; cdr3_aa: CATGRAGGMEQYF; v_call: TRBV15; cdr3_length: 13; d_call: TRBD2; clone_size: -; j_call: TRBJ2-7
cdr3_nt: TGTGCCAGTAGTATAAACCCCCCGAGGCAGTCTAGCACAGATACGCAGTATTTT; cdr3_aa: CASSINPPRQSSTDTQYF; v_call: TRBV19; cdr3_length: 18; d_call: -; clone_size: -; j_call: TRBJ2-3
cdr3_nt: TGTGCCAGCAGTCGGCAGGGTAGTCAGGCCAACGTCCTGACTTTC; cdr3_aa: CASSRQGSQANVLTF; v_call: TRBV6-2/TRBV6-3; cdr3_length: 15; d_call: -; clone_size: -; j_call: TRBJ2-6
cdr3_nt: TGTGCCAGTACCCACTCCGGGACTAGCGGATACAATGAGCAGTTCTTC; cdr3_aa: CASTHSGTSGYNEQFF; v_call: TRBV19; cdr3_length: 16; d_call: TRBD2; clone_size: -; j_call: TRBJ2-1
cdr3_nt: TGTGCCAGTAGAGCATTTAAGTGGGGGACAGGGGATAGGGCCACTGAAGCTTTCTTT; cdr3_aa: CASRAFKWGTGDRATEAFF; v_call: TRBV19; cdr3_length: 19; d_call: TRBD1; clone_size: -; j_call: TRBJ1-1
cdr3_nt: TGTGCCACCAGTGATTCCGGGACAGGGTTTATGATCCAGTACTTC; cdr3_aa: CATSDSGTGFMIQYF; v_call: TRBV24-1; cdr3_length: 15; d_call: TRBD1; clone_size: -; j_call: TRBJ2-5
cdr3_nt: TGTGCCAGCAGCCAAGATTTCGGTTCCGGGGAGCTGTTTTTT; cdr3_aa: CASSQDFGSGELFF; v_call: TRBV14; cdr3_length: 14; d_call: -; clone_size: once; j_call: TRBJ2-2
cdr3_nt: TGTGCCAGCAGTGAGGGAGAGAACACTGAAGCTTTCTTT; cdr3_aa: CASSEGENTEAFF; v_call: TRBV25-1; cdr3_length: 13; d_call: -; clone_size: few; j_call: TRBJ1-1
cdr3_nt: TGTGCCAGCAGCCAAGACTCTAGCGGGAGGACCGGGGAGCTGTTTTTT; cdr3_aa: CASSQDSSGRTGELFF; v_call: TRBV4-2; cdr3_length: 16; d_call: TRBD2; clone_size: -; j_call: TRBJ2-2
cdr3_nt: TGTGCCAGCAGCGAGGGACAGGGAAGGATTGAAGCTTTCTTT; cdr3_aa: CASSEGQGRIEAFF; v_call: TRBV9; cdr3_length: 14; d_call: TRBD1; clone_size: -; j_call: TRBJ1-1
cdr3_nt: TGTGCCAGCAGCCCCTTCGGACTAGCTGGGGAGACCCAGTACTTC; cdr3_aa: CASSPFGLAGETQYF; v_call: TRBV7-3; cdr3_length: 15; d_call: TRBD2; clone_size: -; j_call: TRBJ2-5
cdr3_nt: TGTGCCAGCAGCTTGGAAGGGGCGTCCTACAATGAGCAGTTCTTC; cdr3_aa: CASSLEGASYNEQFF; v_call: TRBV5-6; cdr3_length: 15; d_call: -; clone_size: -; j_call: TRBJ2-1
cdr3_nt: TGTGCCAGCAGCCCTCCCGGGGACAGCTCCTACAATGAGCAGTTCTTC; cdr3_aa: CASSPPGDSSYNEQFF; v_call: TRBV3-1/TRBV3-2; cdr3_length: 16; d_call: TRBD1; clone_size: once; j_call: TRBJ2-1
cdr3_nt: TGTGCCAGCAGCTTGCGGCTAGCGGGAGGGGACGAGCAGTACTTC; cdr3_aa: CASSLRLAGGDEQYF; v_call: TRBV5-5; cdr3_length: 15; d_call: TRBD2; clone_size: once; j_call: TRBJ2-7
cdr3_nt: TGTGCCAGCAGAAGACAGGGCTTACCCGCAGATACGCAGTATTTT; cdr3_aa: CASRRQGLPADTQYF; v_call: TRBV28; cdr3_length: 15; d_call: TRBD1; clone_size: -; j_call: TRBJ2-3
cdr3_nt: TGTGCCAGCACCCCCCCCGGGAAGGATGAGCAGTTCTTC; cdr3_aa: CASTPPGKDEQFF; v_call: TRBV6-5; cdr3_length: 13; d_call: -; clone_size: once; j_call: TRBJ2-1
cdr3_nt: TGCGCCAGCAGTCGCCACGGAGGCCTTTACGAGCAGTACTTC; cdr3_aa: CASSRHGGLYEQYF; v_call: TRBV10-1; cdr3_length: 14; d_call: -; clone_size: medium-sized; j_call: TRBJ2-7
cdr3_nt: TGTGCCAGCAGCAATTTGTGGCTAGCGGGAGGGCCGAGCACCGGGGAGCTGTTTTTT; cdr3_aa: CASSNLWLAGGPSTGELFF; v_call: TRBV21-1; cdr3_length: 19; d_call: -; clone_size: -; j_call: TRBJ2-2
cdr3_nt: TGTGCCAGCAGTTACTCTTTTCGGTCAGAGACCCAGTACTTC; cdr3_aa: CASSYSFRSETQYF; v_call: TRBV6-2/TRBV6-3; cdr3_length: 14; d_call: -; clone_size: -; j_call: TRBJ2-5
cdr3_nt: TGTGCCAGCATTGGGCGGGGGGGGAGTACGCAGTATTTT; cdr3_aa: CASIGRGGSTQYF; v_call: TRBV6-5; cdr3_length: 13; d_call: TRBD2; clone_size: -; j_call: TRBJ2-3
cdr3_nt: TGTGCCAGCTCACCCGGAGGAACCTGGTATGGCTACACCTTC; cdr3_aa: CASSPGGTWYGYTF; v_call: TRBV18; cdr3_length: 14; d_call: -; clone_size: -; j_call: TRBJ1-2
cdr3_nt: TGTGCCAGCAGCCCACGACCCATTCGAGCGGGACGCACAGATACGCAGTATTTT; cdr3_aa: CASSPRPIRAGRTDTQYF; v_call: TRBV7-3; cdr3_length: 18; d_call: TRBD2; clone_size: -; j_call: TRBJ2-3
cdr3_nt: TGTGCCAGCAGATCAGCGGCTACCGCCGGGGAGCTGTTTTTT; cdr3_aa: CASRSAATAGELFF; v_call: TRBV5-4; cdr3_length: 14; d_call: -; clone_size: -; j_call: TRBJ2-2
cdr3_nt: TGCGCCAGCAGAGACAGGGGGCTTTCTAATGAAAAACTGTTTTTT; cdr3_aa: CASRDRGLSNEKLFF; v_call: TRBV5-1; cdr3_length: 15; d_call: TRBD1; clone_size: -; j_call: TRBJ1-4
cdr3_nt: TGTGCCAGCAGCGCCTCCGACAGACAAAGGTTCTTC; cdr3_aa: CASSASDRQRFF; v_call: TRBV9; cdr3_length: 12; d_call: -; clone_size: -; j_call: TRBJ2-1
cdr3_nt: TGCGCCAGCAGCGTCTCAGGGGATGGCTACACCTTC; cdr3_aa: CASSVSGDGYTF; v_call: TRBV5-1; cdr3_length: 12; d_call: -; clone_size: -; j_call: TRBJ1-2
cdr3_nt: TGTGCCAGTAGAAGCAGGGGGCCTGGAAACACCATATATTTT; cdr3_aa: CASRSRGPGNTIYF; v_call: TRBV19; cdr3_length: 14; d_call: TRBD1; clone_size: -; j_call: TRBJ1-3
cdr3_nt: TGTGCCAGTACGACAGGCAATCAGCCCCAGCATTTT; cdr3_aa: CASTTGNQPQHF; v_call: TRBV2; cdr3_length: 12; d_call: -; clone_size: -; j_call: TRBJ1-5
cdr3_nt: TGTGCCAGCAGCTTAGATTCTACTCGTTGGCTAGCCCACTACGAGCAGTACTTC; cdr3_aa: CASSLDSTRWLAHYEQYF; v_call: TRBV11-3; cdr3_length: 18; d_call: -; clone_size: once; j_call: TRBJ2-7
cdr3_nt: TGCGCCAGCAGCTTAACGGGGGTAGACTATGGCTACACCTTC; cdr3_aa: CASSLTGVDYGYTF; v_call: TRBV5-1; cdr3_length: 14; d_call: -; clone_size: -; j_call: TRBJ1-2
cdr3_nt: TGCGCCAGCAGCCACTTGCAGGGTTTTTCGGAAAAACTGTTTTTT; cdr3_aa: CASSHLQGFSEKLFF; v_call: TRBV4-1; cdr3_length: 15; d_call: -; clone_size: -; j_call: TRBJ1-4
cdr3_nt: TGTGCCAGCAGCTTAATTCCTAGCGGAGGGAACACCGGGGAGCTGTTTTTT; cdr3_aa: CASSLIPSGGNTGELFF; v_call: TRBV7-2; cdr3_length: 17; d_call: TRBD2; clone_size: once; j_call: TRBJ2-2
cdr3_nt: TGCGCCAGCAGTCAATCGAGGGAGTCGACCCAAGAGACCCAGTACTTC; cdr3_aa: CASSQSRESTQETQYF; v_call: TRBV23-1; cdr3_length: 16; d_call: -; clone_size: once; j_call: TRBJ2-5
cdr3_nt: TGTGCCTGGAGTGTACTAGGACTAGCGGGAGCCTCACCAGATACGCAGTATTTT; cdr3_aa: CAWSVLGLAGASPDTQYF; v_call: TRBV30; cdr3_length: 18; d_call: TRBD2; clone_size: -; j_call: TRBJ2-3
cdr3_nt: TGCGCCAGCAGCGCCGGGGGGAGCTATGGCTACACCTTC; cdr3_aa: CASSAGGSYGYTF; v_call: TRBV5-1; cdr3_length: 13; d_call: -; clone_size: -; j_call: TRBJ1-2
cdr3_nt: TGTGCCAGCAGTCCTCAGTGGGAGGGTTCACCCCTCCACTTT; cdr3_aa: CASSPQWEGSPLHF; v_call: TRBV28; cdr3_length: 14; d_call: -; clone_size: few; j_call: TRBJ1-6
cdr3_nt: TGTGCCAGCAGTCTAGCGGGGTCCTACAATGAGCAGTTCTTC; cdr3_aa: CASSLAGSYNEQFF; v_call: TRBV6-5; cdr3_length: 14; d_call: TRBD2; clone_size: -; j_call: TRBJ2-1
cdr3_nt: TGCGCCAGCAGCCAAGAGGAGCGGGGGTACAATGAGCAGTTCTTC; cdr3_aa: CASSQEERGYNEQFF; v_call: TRBV4-1; cdr3_length: 15; d_call: TRBD2; clone_size: -; j_call: TRBJ2-1
cdr3_nt: TGTGCCAGTAGTATAGTCGGGACAGGGAGTGGCTACACCTTC; cdr3_aa: CASSIVGTGSGYTF; v_call: TRBV19; cdr3_length: 14; d_call: TRBD1; clone_size: -; j_call: TRBJ1-2
cdr3_nt: TGTGCCAGCACAGGGGCCTCCAGCTCCTACAATGAGCAGTTCTTC; cdr3_aa: CASTGASSSYNEQFF; v_call: TRBV7-9; cdr3_length: 15; d_call: -; clone_size: -; j_call: TRBJ2-1
cdr3_nt: TGTGCCAGCAGAGCTACTAGACCGGGGAGTGGAGAGACCCAGTACTTC; cdr3_aa: CASRATRPGSGETQYF; v_call: TRBV6-6; cdr3_length: 16; d_call: -; clone_size: -; j_call: TRBJ2-5
cdr3_nt: TGTGCCAGTAAAGACCTCGCCGGGTCCTACACCGGGGAGCTGTTTTTT; cdr3_aa: CASKDLAGSYTGELFF; v_call: TRBV19; cdr3_length: 16; d_call: -; clone_size: -; j_call: TRBJ2-2
cdr3_nt: TGTGCCAGCAGTTCCTATAAGGGGAGGTTGGAGACCCAGTACTTC; cdr3_aa: CASSSYKGRLETQYF; v_call: TRBV6-5; cdr3_length: 15; d_call: -; clone_size: -; j_call: TRBJ2-5
cdr3_nt: TGCGCCAGCAGCGATGGACAGCCGAGTGAAAAACTGTTTTTT; cdr3_aa: CASSDGQPSEKLFF; v_call: TRBV5-1; cdr3_length: 14; d_call: -; clone_size: -; j_call: TRBJ1-4
cdr3_nt: TGTGCCAGTAGCCGTACGACAGGGTCCTCTTCAAACATTCAGTACTTC; cdr3_aa: CASSRTTGSSSNIQYF; v_call: TRBV19; cdr3_length: 16; d_call: TRBD1; clone_size: -; j_call: TRBJ2-4